Each of the 20 T cell receptor beta chains below was sequenced from the same sample in a study of cytomegalovirus exposure and HLA in healthy donors. PCR employed 60 Vbeta and 13 Jbeta primers. The protocol was immunoSEQ multiplex PCR, while the TCRdb copy is restricted to in-frame clones and leaves out a portion. The sample holds about 100,000 clones, about 75% seen once. What was sequenced was PBMCs. The source of these receptors is a man aged 45-65 years in good health and CMV-seronegative.

The chain is built from TRBV19 and TRBJ2-2; a possible D gene is TRBD1 (5 bases). The V gene lost 10 bases and the J gene lost 0 bases, with 9 bases spanning the gap. This CDR3 comprises 13 residues. Germline lookup yields CDR1 LNHDA and CDR2 SQIVND (reference sequence). The CDR3 loop is CAIRQSNTGELFF. The CDR3 nucleotides are TGTGCCATAAGACAGTCGAACACCGGGGAGCTGTTTTTT.

The chain combines TRBV11-2 with TRBJ2-1; 11 bases map to TRBD2. Germline V gene data show CDR1 as SGHAT and CDR2 as FQNNGV. V trimming: 7 bases; J trimming: 9 bases; junction bases outside the gene matches: 14. CDR3 length: 16 amino acids. This CDR3 reads CASTPPGSGGVSEQFF. Written as DNA, the CDR3 is TGTGCCAGCACCCCACCGGGTAGCGGGGGGGTAAGTGAGCAGTTCTTC.

The chain employs TRBV6-6 and TRBJ2-1; D is perhaps TRBD2 (5 bases). V lost 0 bases to trimming and J lost 4 bases, with 7 bases between them. The V gene's germline CDR1 is MNHNY and CDR2 SVGAGI (reference sequence). The CDR3 extends over 14 amino acids. This chain's CDR3 is CASSYSWEYNEQFF. CDR3 DNA sequence: TGTGCCAGCAGTTACTCGTGGGAGTACAATGAGCAGTTCTTC.

This clone was observed once. The chain is built from TRBV10-3 and TRBJ1-5; D is ambiguous. The CDR3 runs 14 residues. V lost 6 bases and J 2 bases, leaving 11 bases between the germline ends. The V gene's germline CDR1 is ENHRY and CDR2 SYGVKD. CDR3 sequence (DNA): TGTGCCATCAGCCGGGAATCGGGCAATCAGCCCCAGCATTTT. This translates into CAISRESGNQPQHF.

This clone was seen more than once but under ten times. The gene calls are TRBV30 and TRBJ1-2, with D hard to call. This CDR3 is 16 amino acids long. The V end was cut by 3 bases, the J end by 1 base, with 18 bases between. Germline V lookup: CDR1 GTSNPN, CDR2 SVGIG (reference sequence). The CDR3 DNA is TGTGCCTGGAGAAGCAGGACTCAGCTTATTAACTATGGCTACACCTTC. Protein sequence: CAWRSRTQLINYGYTF.

The J gene is TRBJ2-2, the V gene TRBV7-2, with D tentatively TRBD1 (5 bases). The CDR3 contains 14 residues. The V and J ends lost 3 bases and 8 bases respectively, with 13 bases between them. Germline loops: CDR1 SGHTA, CDR2 FQGNSA. The CDR3 spells CASSFLGVRGELFF. The CDR3 DNA reads TGTGCCAGCAGCTTCCTAGGGGTCAGAGGGGAGCTGTTTTTT.

This clone was counted once. This chain links TRBV30 with TRBJ1-2; D call uncertain. The CDR3 loop spans 11 amino acids. Trimming took 5 bases from V and 6 from J, leaving 10 bases between them. Germline V CDR1 and CDR2: GTSNPN, SVGIG (reference sequence). CDR3 DNA: TGTGCCTGGCCTAATATCCATGGCTACACCTTC. Translating it yields CAWPNIHGYTF. The full variable domain, its missing parts supplied by reference TRBV30 and TRBJ1-2, is SQTIHQWPATLVQPVGSPLSLECTVEGTSNPNLYWYRQAAGRGLQLLFYSVGIGQISSEVPQNLSASRPQDRQFILSSKKLLLSDSGFYLCAWPNIHGYTFGSGTRLTVV.

The genes are TRBV2 and TRBJ2-3, with D perhaps TRBD2 (6 bases). V lost 9 bases, J lost 2 bases, and 18 bases lay in between. CDR1 SNHLY and CDR2 FYNNEI come from the germline V gene. This CDR3 is built from 15 residues. The CDR3 nucleotides are TGTGCCAGTCTGGGGGGAAGTCGCTCCACAGATACGCAGTATTTT. This gives the protein CASLGGSRSTDTQYF.

V usage is TRBV23-1 and J usage is TRBJ2-7, with TRBD1 matching 7 bases. TRBV23-1 is an open reading frame, and its role is uncertain. V gave up 2 bases and J gave up 3 bases; unmatched junction bases: 7. The CDR3 spans 15 residues. The CDR3 here is CASSQAGPGGYEQYF. Written as DNA, the CDR3 is TGCGCCAGCAGTCAAGCTGGTCCAGGGGGCTACGAGCAGTACTTC.

The CDR3 DNA reads TGTGCCACCAGCAGAGCCCTTAGACTAGCCCCGGGAGCAGATACGCAGTATTTT. Its protein product is CATSRALRLAPGADTQYF. This chain links TRBV15 with TRBJ2-3; TRBD2 matches 7 bases. CDR3 length: 18 residues. The V and J ends lost 1 base and 4 bases, in that order; junction bases with no gene match: 14. The germline V gene encodes CDR1 LNHNV and CDR2 YYDKDF (reference sequence).

In its sample, this clone was seen a few times. The V call is TRBV4-3, the J call TRBJ2-1; TRBD2 aligns across 9 bases. V was clipped by 1 base and J by 1 base; unmatched bases: 5. Germline CDR1 reads LGHNA; CDR2 reads YSLEER. This CDR3 comprises 17 residues. CDR3 in DNA: TGCGCCAGCAGCCAAGGGACTAGCGCTCTGTCCTACAATGAGCAGTTCTTC. It is translated as CASSQGTSALSYNEQFF.

The CDR3 reads CSVEEGGRPPGISYNEQFF. CDR3 DNA sequence: TGCAGCGTTGAAGAGGGCGGTCGGCCCCCGGGGATCTCCTACAATGAGCAGTTCTTC. The chain recombines TRBV29-1 with TRBJ2-1; D is possibly TRBD2 (5 bases). The CDR3 contains 19 residues. From germline, CDR1 is SQVTM and CDR2 ANQGSEA. The germline V and J ends were trimmed by 0 bases and 0 bases, with 21 bases remaining between them.

This clone was observed a handful of times. The chain is built from TRBV7-2 and TRBJ2-7, with 8 bases that match TRBD2. CDR3 length equals 16 residues. Germline CDR1 and CDR2: SGHTA and FQGNSA. Losses at the gene ends were 1 base for V and 2 bases for J; bases not matched to a gene: 7. In DNA form, the CDR3 reads TGTGCCAGCAGCTTAGGGTACGGGGGGGGACCCTACGAGCAGTACTTC. It is translated as CASSLGYGGGPYEQYF.

The chain joins TRBV5-4 to TRBJ2-7; 7 bases agree with TRBD2. With V trimmed by 1 base and J by 6 bases, 7 bases remained unmatched. The germline CDR1 and CDR2 sequences are SGHNT and YYREEE (reference sequence). This CDR3 region has 14 residues. The CDR3 here is CASSLQLGEGEQYF. In nucleotides, the CDR3 is TGTGCCAGCAGCTTGCAGCTAGGGGAGGGCGAGCAGTACTTC.

The rearrangement uses TRBV28 and TRBJ2-4; D is possibly TRBD2 (6 bases). CDR1 and CDR2 from the germline V gene are MDHEN and SYDVKM. This CDR3 has 15 residues. V lost 2 bases, J lost 3 bases, and 11 bases lay in between. The CDR3 sequence is CASSLAGIDKNIQYF. CDR3 coding DNA: TGTGCCAGCAGTTTAGCGGGGATAGACAAAAACATTCAGTACTTC.

CDR3 amino acids: CASSLGQDTEAFF. The CDR3 DNA reads as TGTGCCAGCAGCCTAGGACAGGACACTGAAGCTTTCTTT. V usage is TRBV5-4 and J usage is TRBJ1-1; 7 bases are shared with TRBD1. The junction had 3 bases not matched to a gene; V was cut back by 4 bases and J by 3 bases. The germline gives CDR1 SGHNT, CDR2 YYREEE (reference sequence). The CDR3 contains 13 residues.

With regard to this clone: At one boundary the junction diverges from the germline segment, which might be a read error. This sequence joins TRBV7-9 and TRBJ1-5; 7 positions agree with TRBD1. The germline CDR1 and CDR2 sequences are SEHNR and FQNEAQ (reference sequence). The length of the CDR3 is 17 residues. The CDR3 is CSSSSGQAPYSNQPQHF. CDR3 in DNA: TGTTCCAGCAGCTCTGGACAGGCGCCTTATAGCAATCAGCCCCAGCATTTT.

This clone was found a few times. The gene calls are TRBV5-1 and TRBJ2-1; 13 positions agree with TRBD2. Germline trimming cut 3 bases from V and 8 bases from J; bases unmatched to any gene: 2. The CDR3 is made up of 14 amino acids. Germline V gene sequence: CDR1 SGHRS, CDR2 YFSETQ. The CDR3 DNA reads TGCGCCAGCAGCTCCGGACTAGCGGGGGATGAGCAGTTCTTC. Its translation: CASSSGLAGDEQFF.

This clone was counted a few times. The rearrangement uses TRBV7-2 and TRBJ1-5; D unclear. The CDR3 totals 15 residues. Between the trimmed V and J ends, which lost 3 bases and 5 bases, there was a span of 14 bases. From germline, CDR1 is SGHTA and CDR2 FQGNSA. The DNA for the CDR3 is TGTGCCAGCAGCTTGGTTGGGGAGTCGCATCAGCCCCAGCATTTT. This translates into CASSLVGESHQPQHF.

This chain links TRBV7-6 with TRBJ1-4; D is possibly TRBD1 (6 bases). The CDR3 has 17 amino acids. The V and J ends lost 2 bases and 2 bases respectively, with 15 bases between them. Germline assignment: CDR1 SGHVS and CDR2 FNYEAQ. The chain's CDR3 is CASSLSGHIITNEKLFF. In nucleotides, the CDR3 is TGTGCCAGCAGCTTATCGGGACACATAATTACTAATGAAAAACTGTTTTTT.